The 28 T cell receptor beta chains given below trace back to one sample, sequenced in a study of T cells after yellow fever vaccination. TCRdb re-analysed the 5' RACE reads in MiXCR, keeping a single row per CDR3 protein. The table includes 400,000 to 650,000 distinct CDR3 sequences, just over 20% detected once. The source was PBMCs, collected roughly 20 days after the first yellow fever vaccination. Receptors were obtained from a man aged 18 to 30 who received the YFV17D yellow fever vaccine.

The CDR3 nucleotides read TGTGCCATCCGGAAGGACAGGGGGGCGCCCCAGCATTTT. It encodes CAIRKDRGAPQHF. J is TRBJ1-5 and V is TRBV10-3; 10 bases fit TRBD1. CDR1 and CDR2 (germline): ENHRY, SYGVKD. With 8 bases clipped from V and 9 bases from J, the junction kept 7 bases outside the gene matches. The CDR3 contains 13 residues.

The chain couples TRBV12-3 or TRBV12-4 to TRBJ2-1; TRBD1 or TRBD2 may be the D gene (5 bases each). There are 15 residues in the CDR3. Trimming removed 2 bases at V and 7 bases at J, with 15 bases between. The CDR3 DNA reads TGTGCCAGCAGTTTATACGGGGCCACGAGGAATGAGCAGTTCTTC. This encodes CASSLYGATRNEQFF.

By its share, this clonotype is medium-sized (0.01 to 0.1%). The rearrangement uses TRBV4-3 and TRBJ2-5; 9 bases match TRBD2. V lost 0 bases and J lost 1; bases outside the gene matches: 0. Germline V CDR1 and CDR2: LGHNA, YSLEER. The length of the CDR3 is 15 residues. The CDR3 DNA reads TGCGCCAGCAGCCAAGAGCGGGGGGGCCAAGAGACCCAGTACTTC. Its protein is CASSQERGGQETQYF.

This clonotype was counted many times. The gene calls are TRBV6-4 and TRBJ2-2; D is tentatively TRBD1 or TRBD2 (5 bases each). There are 14 residues in the CDR3. The germline V gene has CDR1 MRHNA and CDR2 SNTAGT. V was clipped by 0 bases and J by 5 bases, with 7 bases between them. The CDR3 bases are TGTGCCAGCAGTGACTCGGGGGATACCGGGGAGCTGTTTTTT. It specifies CASSDSGDTGELFF.

The J gene is TRBJ1-1, the V gene TRBV5-5, with D perhaps TRBD1 (5 bases). The V end lost 3 bases, the J end lost 4 bases, and 13 bases lay between the germline ends. Germline values: CDR1 SGHKS, CDR2 YYEKEE (reference sequence). This CDR3 spans 14 amino acids. The chain's CDR3 is CASSYTIGGTEAFF. The CDR3 DNA reads as TGTGCCAGCAGCTACACCATCGGGGGCACTGAAGCTTTCTTT.

This clonotype was seen a few times. The chain recombines TRBV4-3 with TRBJ2-1; perhaps TRBD2 as D (5 bases). Germline loops: CDR1 LGHNA, CDR2 YSLEER. V lost 1 base to trimming and J lost 4 bases, with 14 bases between them. CDR3 length: 16 residues. CDR3 in amino acids: CASSQAPFGVYNEQFF. CDR3 DNA sequence: TGCGCCAGCAGCCAAGCCCCCTTCGGGGTTTACAATGAGCAGTTCTTC.

This clonotype was counted a few times. The chain has TRBV5-4 and TRBJ2-3; 8 bases agree with TRBD2. The J segment lost 5 bases and the V segment lost 2 bases, leaving 4 bases of the junction unmatched. The V gene's germline CDR1 is SGHNT and CDR2 YYREEE (reference sequence). The CDR3 is 14 residues long. The CDR3 DNA reads TGTGCCAGCAGCTTCGGGAGGGCGAGAGATACGCAGTATTTT. It is translated as CASSFGRARDTQYF.

This clonotype occurred a few times. An end of the junction differs from the germline gene, which may be a read error. The rearrangement joins TRBV7-7 to TRBJ2-1; tentatively, D is TRBD1 (5 bases). This CDR3 has 16 amino acids. From germline, CDR1 is SSHAT and CDR2 FNYEAQ (reference sequence). The CDR3 here is CASSLLLQASYNEQFF. CDR3 nucleotide sequence: TGTGCTAGCAGCTTATTATTACAGGCCTCCTACAATGAGCAGTTCTTC.

J is TRBJ2-5 and V is TRBV15; 7 bases agree with TRBD1. The CDR3 extends over 14 amino acids. Germline CDR1 LNHNV, CDR2 YYDKDF (reference sequence). Germline trimming cut 5 bases from V and 1 base from J; bases unmatched to any gene: 4. CDR3 sequence (DNA): TGTGCCACCAGCCCCAGACAGGGCCAAGAGACCCAGTACTTC. Residues: CATSPRQGQETQYF. The variable domain in full, completed from reference TRBV15 and TRBJ2-5, reads DAMVIQNPRYQVTQFGKPVTLSCSQTLNHNVMYWYQQKSSQAPKLLFHYYDKDFNNEADTPDNFQSRRPNTSFCFLDIRSPGLGDTAMYLCATSPRQGQETQYFGPGTRLLVL.

This sequence joins TRBV29-1 and TRBJ1-5, with a tentative D call TRBD1 (6 bases). The CDR3 length is 13 residues. V was pared by 5 bases and J by 3 bases, with 11 bases between. The germline V gene has CDR1 SQVTM and CDR2 ANQGSEA. CDR3 protein: CSVKDSINQPQHF. The CDR3 region has the DNA TGCAGCGTTAAGGACAGTATCAATCAGCCCCAGCATTTT.

The CDR3 here is CASSLGLGSSYNEQFF. Written as DNA, the CDR3 is TGTGCCAGCAGTTTAGGTCTGGGCTCTTCCTACAATGAGCAGTTCTTC. The genes are TRBV12-3 or TRBV12-4 and TRBJ2-1; D is undetermined. The CDR3 extends over 16 amino acids. The V end was cut by 1 base, the J end by 1 base, with 11 bases between.

The sample holds many counts of this clonotype. The rearrangement uses TRBV5-1 and TRBJ2-5; TRBD1 agrees at 11 bases. Germline V gives CDR1 SGHRS, CDR2 YFSETQ. The J segment lost 5 bases and the V segment lost 0 bases, leaving 3 bases of the junction unmatched. The length of the CDR3 is 15 residues. CDR3 region: CASSLAGQGAETQYF. DNA for the CDR3: TGCGCCAGCAGCTTGGCCGGACAGGGGGCTGAGACCCAGTACTTC.

To note about this clonotype: The junction and the germline gene differ at one end; a read error may be behind it. V gene TRBV19 combines with J gene TRBJ1-5; TRBD1 might be the D (6 bases). CDR1 is LNHDA and CDR2 is SQIVND in the germline V gene (reference sequence). This CDR3 spans 14 amino acids. The CDR3 reads CATSAGGRNQPQHF. The CDR3 DNA follows: TGTGCCACTAGTGCCGGGGGCCGCAATCAGCCCCAGCATTTT.

This chain joins TRBV20-1 and TRBJ1-2; unclear D gene. The CDR3 is 13 residues long. Germline V lookup: CDR1 DFQATT, CDR2 SNEGSKA (reference sequence). With 3 bases removed from V and 8 bases from J, the gap between germline ends came to 16 bases. Here the CDR3 DNA reads TGCAGTGCTAGTAAGGTTCGTCGGTTGGGCTACACCTTC. Translating it yields CSASKVRRLGYTF.

V and J are TRBV6-5 and TRBJ2-3; no firm D call. CDR1 is MNHEY and CDR2 is SVGAGI in the germline V gene. CDR3 length: 15 amino acids. Between the trimmed V and J ends, which lost 0 bases and 4 bases, there was a span of 11 bases. CDR3 nucleotide sequence: TGTGCCAGCAGTTACTCGCGACACTTTTCAGATACGCAGTATTTT. Translated: CASSYSRHFSDTQYF.

This clonotype was counted at least ten times. The chain employs TRBV20-1 and TRBJ2-3; a weak D match, TRBD1 (6 bases). With 1 base removed from V and 0 bases from J, the gap between germline ends came to 26 bases. Looked up from germline, CDR1 is DFQATT and CDR2 is SNEGSKA (reference sequence). The CDR3 length is 20 residues. This CDR3 is CSARGVIVWQGSYSTDTQYF. CDR3 DNA sequence: TGCAGTGCTAGAGGAGTGATAGTTTGGCAGGGGTCGTATAGCACAGATACGCAGTATTTT.

DNA of the CDR3: TGTGCCATCTCCGATTCCTACGAGCAGTACTTC. This codes for CAISDSYEQYF. The rearrangement links TRBV10-3 to TRBJ2-7; D call uncertain. The ends were cut back, 8 bases at V and 1 base at J, with 6 bases in the middle. CDR3 length: 11 amino acids. Germline V lookup: CDR1 ENHRY, CDR2 SYGVKD.

The V and J genes are TRBV7-2 and TRBJ2-7; 7 nucleotides agree with TRBD1. Germline lookup yields CDR1 SGHTA and CDR2 FQGNSA. The V and J ends lost 5 bases and 3 bases, in that order; junction bases with no gene match: 4. The CDR3 loop spans 13 amino acids. The CDR3 is CASSTRQGYEQYF. CDR3 in DNA: TGTGCCAGCAGCACCCGACAGGGCTACGAGCAGTACTTC.

The gene calls are TRBV18 and TRBJ1-1, with TRBD1 matching 7 bases. The CDR3 is 14 residues long. The ends lost 3 bases at V and 7 bases at J; junction bases unmatched: 8. Looked up from germline, CDR1 is KGHSH and CDR2 is LQKENI. CDR3 in amino acids: CASSPGQEGREAFF. CDR3 DNA sequence: TGTGCCAGCTCACCCGGACAGGAGGGGCGTGAAGCTTTCTTT.

There are a few counts of this clonotype. The chain recombines TRBV5-4 with TRBJ2-3; D call uncertain. The CDR3 has 19 residues. The germline V gene has CDR1 SGHNT and CDR2 YYREEE (reference sequence). V was pared by 0 bases and J by 6 bases, with 26 bases between. In nucleotides, the CDR3 is TGTGCCAGCAGCTTGGCCTTAGACTTCTTACCCTCGTCCGCCGATACGCAGTATTTT. Translated: CASSLALDFLPSSADTQYF.

This clonotype was recorded a few times. The rearrangement uses TRBV7-2 and TRBJ1-4; perhaps TRBD1 as D (5 bases). V dropped 2 bases and J dropped 0 bases, with 13 bases sitting between them. Germline V CDR1 and CDR2: SGHTA, FQGNSA. The CDR3 is 17 residues long. CDR3 sequence (DNA): TGTGCCAGCAGCTTAAGTGGGGGTCCTTCAACTAATGAAAAACTGTTTTTT. Translated, it gives CASSLSGGPSTNEKLFF.

The rearrangement links TRBV13 to TRBJ2-3, with 8 bases fitting TRBD1. Germline CDR1 reads PRHDT; CDR2 reads FYEKMQ (reference sequence). After removal of 1 base from V and 2 bases from J, the junction contained 8 bases not matched to a gene. The CDR3 totals 17 residues. The CDR3 DNA sequence: TGTGCCAGCAGCTTAGTCGCCAGGGGGCGGGACACAGATACGCAGTATTTT. Encoded protein: CASSLVARGRDTDTQYF.

Only a few counts were recorded for this clonotype. The chain is built from TRBV12-3 or TRBV12-4 and TRBJ2-1; TRBD2 is a possible D gene (7 bases). The CDR3 totals 14 residues. Trimming removed 6 bases at V and 7 bases at J, with 16 bases between. CDR3 sequence reads: CASRGGGPGNEQFF. In nucleotides, the CDR3 is TGTGCCAGCAGAGGGGGGGGGCCGGGGAATGAGCAGTTCTTC.

The chain combines TRBV6-2 or TRBV6-3 with TRBJ1-6; tentative D call: TRBD1 (5 bases). From germline, CDR1 is MNHEY and CDR2 SVGEGT. The ends were cut back, 7 bases at V and 9 bases at J, with 16 bases in the middle. The CDR3 is made up of 14 amino acids. As DNA, the CDR3 is TGTGCCAGCATGACAGCAGGGCAGTTTTCACCCCTCCACTTT. Encoded protein: CASMTAGQFSPLHF.

This clonotype was recorded at least ten times. The chain recombines TRBV27 with TRBJ1-5; D unresolved. This CDR3 has 13 amino acids. Germline assignment: CDR1 MNHEY and CDR2 SMNVEV (reference sequence). Trimming cost V 5 bases and J 6 bases, with 11 bases left between them. CDR3 bases: TGTGCCAGCAGTGGCTCCGGAGCTCAGCCCCAGCATTTT. Its protein product is CASSGSGAQPQHF.

This clonotype was seen repeatedly, ten times or more. The rearrangement joins TRBV12-3 or TRBV12-4 to TRBJ1-1, with D hard to call. Between the trimmed V and J ends, which lost 6 bases and 3 bases, there was a span of 11 bases. The CDR3 has 13 residues. CDR3 sequence (DNA): TGTGCCAGCAGCCCAGCGGCCTACACTGAAGCTTTCTTT. Encoded protein: CASSPAAYTEAFF.

This sequence joins TRBV11-2 and TRBJ2-1; tentative D call: TRBD1 (6 bases). This CDR3 comprises 16 residues. The germline gives CDR1 SGHAT, CDR2 FQNNGV. The V end lost 5 bases, the J end lost 6 bases, and 20 bases lay between the germline ends. The CDR3 protein is CASSLLQGPRGNEQFF. The CDR3 region has the DNA TGTGCCAGCAGCCTCCTACAGGGTCCCAGGGGCAATGAGCAGTTCTTC.

This clonotype occurred many times. The junction does not match germline at one end; this may be a read error. The genes are TRBV4-1 and TRBJ2-5; 7 nucleotides match TRBD2. The germline V gene has CDR1 MGHRA and CDR2 YSYEKL. The CDR3 has 15 amino acids. The CDR3 is CASSQGGGLQETQYF. DNA of the CDR3: TGTGCCAGCAGCCAAGGCGGGGGACTGCAAGAGACCCAGTACTTC.